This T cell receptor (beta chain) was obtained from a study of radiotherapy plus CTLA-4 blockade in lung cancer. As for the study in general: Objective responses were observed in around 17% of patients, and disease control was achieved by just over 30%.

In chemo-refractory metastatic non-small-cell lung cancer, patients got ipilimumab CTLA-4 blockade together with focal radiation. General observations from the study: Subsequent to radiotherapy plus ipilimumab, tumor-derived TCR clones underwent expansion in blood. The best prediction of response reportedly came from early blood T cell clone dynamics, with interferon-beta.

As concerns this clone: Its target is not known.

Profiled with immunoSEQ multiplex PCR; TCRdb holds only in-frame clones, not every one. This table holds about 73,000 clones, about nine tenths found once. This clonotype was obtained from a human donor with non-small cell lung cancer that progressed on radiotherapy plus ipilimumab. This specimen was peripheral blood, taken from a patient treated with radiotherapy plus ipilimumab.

CDR3 sequence: CASRGDRESETQYF. CDR3 DNA sequence: TGTGCCAGCAGGGGTGACAGGGAGTCAGAGACCCAGTACTTC. This chain uses TRBV6-5 with TRBJ2-5, with 7 bases fitting TRBD1. Trimming at V came to 6 bases and at J to 4 bases, leaving 8 bases not matched to a gene. From germline, CDR1 is MNHEY and CDR2 SVGAGI. CDR3 size: 14 residues.